This TCR beta chain appears in the sequencing data of a study of technical replicates of blood from a handful of donors. CDR3 length: 13 residues. The germline V and J ends were trimmed by 5 bases and 1 base, with 8 bases remaining between them. CDR1 is SEHNR, CDR2 FQNEAQ, per germline (reference sequence). Assay used: immunoSEQ multiplex PCR; TCRdb lists only in-frame clones, some missing. The sample records around 97,000 clones, around 96% being singletons. This sequence joins TRBV7-9 and TRBJ1-1, with a possible D match to TRBD1 (6 bases). The sample taken for sequencing was T cells isolated from PBMCs. The receptor was derived from a human donor in good health. This chain's CDR3 is CASSRDKNTEAFF. In DNA form, the CDR3 reads TGTGCCAGCAGCCGGGACAAGAACACTGAAGCTTTCTTT.